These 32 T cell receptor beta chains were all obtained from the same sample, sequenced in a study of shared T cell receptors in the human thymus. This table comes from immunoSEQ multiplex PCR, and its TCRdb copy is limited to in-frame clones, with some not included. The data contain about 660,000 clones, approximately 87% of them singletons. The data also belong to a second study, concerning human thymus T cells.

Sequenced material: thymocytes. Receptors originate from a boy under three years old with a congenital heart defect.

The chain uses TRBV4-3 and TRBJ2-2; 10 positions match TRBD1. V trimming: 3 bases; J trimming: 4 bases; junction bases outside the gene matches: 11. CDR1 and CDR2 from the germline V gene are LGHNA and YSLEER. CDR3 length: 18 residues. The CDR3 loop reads CASSQHSRTGGATGELFF. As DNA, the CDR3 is TGCGCCAGCAGCCAGCATAGCCGGACAGGGGGGGCCACCGGGGAGCTGTTTTTT.

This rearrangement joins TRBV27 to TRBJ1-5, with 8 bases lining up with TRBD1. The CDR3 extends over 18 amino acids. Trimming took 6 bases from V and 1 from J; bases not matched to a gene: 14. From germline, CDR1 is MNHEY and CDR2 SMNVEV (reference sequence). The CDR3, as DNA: TGTGCCAGCAGCCTACCAGGCAGGGGGCTGTTAAGCAATCAGCCCCAGCATTTT. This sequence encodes CASSLPGRGLLSNQPQHF.

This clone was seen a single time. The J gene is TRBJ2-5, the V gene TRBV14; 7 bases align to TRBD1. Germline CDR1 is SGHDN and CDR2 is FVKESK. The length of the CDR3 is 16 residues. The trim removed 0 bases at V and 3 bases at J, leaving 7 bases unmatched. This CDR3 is CASSQDSGGQKETQYF. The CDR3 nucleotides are TGTGCCAGCAGCCAAGATTCTGGGGGACAGAAAGAGACCCAGTACTTC.

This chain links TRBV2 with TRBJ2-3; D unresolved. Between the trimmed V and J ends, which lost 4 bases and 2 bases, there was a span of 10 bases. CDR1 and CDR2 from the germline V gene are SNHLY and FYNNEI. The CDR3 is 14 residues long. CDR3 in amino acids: CASSATPHTDTQYF. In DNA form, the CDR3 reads TGTGCCAGCAGTGCGACACCTCACACAGATACGCAGTATTTT.

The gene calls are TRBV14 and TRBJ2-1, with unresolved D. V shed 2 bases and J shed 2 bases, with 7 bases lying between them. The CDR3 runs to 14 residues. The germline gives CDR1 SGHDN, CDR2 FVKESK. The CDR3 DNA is TGTGCCAGCAGCCAAACCAGTACCTACAATGAGCAGTTCTTC. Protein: CASSQTSTYNEQFF.

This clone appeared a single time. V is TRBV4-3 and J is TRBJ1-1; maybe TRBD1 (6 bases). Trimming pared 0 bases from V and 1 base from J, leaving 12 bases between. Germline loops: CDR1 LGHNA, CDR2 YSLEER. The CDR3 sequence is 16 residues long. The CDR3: CASSQEAQGQNTEAFF. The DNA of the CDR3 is TGCGCCAGCAGCCAAGAAGCCCAGGGACAGAACACTGAAGCTTTCTTT.

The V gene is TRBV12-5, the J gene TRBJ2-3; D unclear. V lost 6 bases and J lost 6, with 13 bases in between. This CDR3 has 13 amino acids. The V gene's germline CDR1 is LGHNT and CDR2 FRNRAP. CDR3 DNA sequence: TGTGCTAGTGGCCTTGAGGTCGTCGATACGCAGTATTTT. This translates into CASGLEVVDTQYF.

In DNA, the CDR3 is TGTGCCAGCAGCTTGGCTCCACGACCCGGGACAGAGTCCTACGAGCAGTACTTC. It is translated as CASSLAPRPGTESYEQYF. The V call is TRBV5-4, the J call TRBJ2-7; TRBD1 matches 7 bases. The CDR3 totals 18 residues. CDR1 and CDR2 from the germline V gene are SGHNT and YYREEE (reference sequence). Trimming removed 0 bases from V and 1 base from J; junction bases left unmatched: 13. The full variable domain, in which reference TRBV5-4 and TRBJ2-7 provide the parts outside the CDR3, is ETGVTQSPTHLIKTRGQQVTLRCSSQSGHNTVSWYQQALGQGPQFIFQYYREEENGRGNFPPRFSGLQFPNYSSELNVNALELDDSALYLCASSLAPRPGTESYEQYFGPGTRLTVT.

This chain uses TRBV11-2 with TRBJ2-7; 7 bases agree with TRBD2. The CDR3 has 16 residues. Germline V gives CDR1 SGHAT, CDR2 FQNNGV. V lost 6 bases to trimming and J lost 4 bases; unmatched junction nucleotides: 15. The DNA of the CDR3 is TGTGCCAGCAGTTCTCGTGGCGGGGGAGACATATACGAGCAGTACTTC. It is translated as CASSSRGGGDIYEQYF. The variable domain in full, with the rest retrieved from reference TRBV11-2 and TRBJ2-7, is EAGVAQSPRYKIIEKRQSVAFWCNPISGHATLYWYQQILGQGPKLLIQFQNNGVVDDSQLPKDRFSAERLKGVDSTLKIQPAKLEDSAVYLCASSSRGGGDIYEQYFGPGTRLTVT.

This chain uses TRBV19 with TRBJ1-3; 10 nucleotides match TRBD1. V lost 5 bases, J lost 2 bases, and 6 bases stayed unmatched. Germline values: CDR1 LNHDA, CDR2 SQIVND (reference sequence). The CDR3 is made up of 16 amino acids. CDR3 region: CASSSGQGDTGNTIYF. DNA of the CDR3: TGTGCCAGTAGTTCCGGACAGGGGGACACTGGAAACACCATATATTTT.

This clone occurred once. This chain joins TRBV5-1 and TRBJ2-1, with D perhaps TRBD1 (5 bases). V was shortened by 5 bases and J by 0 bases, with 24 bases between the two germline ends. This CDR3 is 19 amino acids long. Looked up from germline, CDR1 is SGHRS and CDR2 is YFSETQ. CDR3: CASRTGPKDHTGSYNEQFF. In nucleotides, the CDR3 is TGCGCCAGCAGAACCGGACCCAAGGACCATACAGGCTCCTACAATGAGCAGTTCTTC. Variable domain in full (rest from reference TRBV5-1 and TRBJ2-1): KAGVTQTPRYLIKTRGQQVTLSCSPISGHRSVSWYQQTPGQGLQFLFEYFSETQRNKGNFPGRFSGRQFSNSRSEMNVSTLELGDSALYLCASRTGPKDHTGSYNEQFFGPGTRLTVL.

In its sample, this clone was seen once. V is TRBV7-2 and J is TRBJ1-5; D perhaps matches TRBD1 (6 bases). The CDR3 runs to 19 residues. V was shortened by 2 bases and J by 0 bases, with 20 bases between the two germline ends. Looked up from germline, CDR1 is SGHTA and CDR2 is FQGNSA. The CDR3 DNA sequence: TGTGCCAGCAGCTTACGACACTTCGTAAGACAGGATAGCAATCAGCCCCAGCATTTT. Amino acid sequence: CASSLRHFVRQDSNQPQHF.

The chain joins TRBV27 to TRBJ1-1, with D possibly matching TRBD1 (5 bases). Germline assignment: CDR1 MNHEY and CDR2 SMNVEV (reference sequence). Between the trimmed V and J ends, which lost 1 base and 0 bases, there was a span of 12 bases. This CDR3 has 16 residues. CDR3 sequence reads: CASSLWSSRVNTEAFF. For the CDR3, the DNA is TGTGCCAGCAGTTTATGGTCTTCCAGGGTGAACACTGAAGCTTTCTTT.

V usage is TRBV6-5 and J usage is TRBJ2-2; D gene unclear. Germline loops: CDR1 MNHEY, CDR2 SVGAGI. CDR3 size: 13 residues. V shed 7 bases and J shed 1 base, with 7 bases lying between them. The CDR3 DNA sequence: TGTGCCAGCAACGGTCGGAACACCGGGGAGCTGTTTTTT. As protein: CASNGRNTGELFF.

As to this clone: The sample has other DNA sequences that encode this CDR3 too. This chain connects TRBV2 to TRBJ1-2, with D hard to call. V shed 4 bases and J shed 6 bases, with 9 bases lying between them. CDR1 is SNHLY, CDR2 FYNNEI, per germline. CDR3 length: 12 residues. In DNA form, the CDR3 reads TGTGCCAGCAGTGTGGCAGGTGATGGCTACACCTTC. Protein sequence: CASSVAGDGYTF.

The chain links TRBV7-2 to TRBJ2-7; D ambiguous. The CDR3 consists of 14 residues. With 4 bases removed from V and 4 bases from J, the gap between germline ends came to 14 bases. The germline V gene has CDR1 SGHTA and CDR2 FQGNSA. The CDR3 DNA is TGTGCCAGCAGCTCCCGGTATATAGCTTACGAGCAGTACTTC. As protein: CASSSRYIAYEQYF.

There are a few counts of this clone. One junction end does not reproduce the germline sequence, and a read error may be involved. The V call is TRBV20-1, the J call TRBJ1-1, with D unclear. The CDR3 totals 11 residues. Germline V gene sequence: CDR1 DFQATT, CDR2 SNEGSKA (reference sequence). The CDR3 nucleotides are TGTAGGTACGGGGTACACACTGAAGCTTTCTTT. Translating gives CRYGVHTEAFF.

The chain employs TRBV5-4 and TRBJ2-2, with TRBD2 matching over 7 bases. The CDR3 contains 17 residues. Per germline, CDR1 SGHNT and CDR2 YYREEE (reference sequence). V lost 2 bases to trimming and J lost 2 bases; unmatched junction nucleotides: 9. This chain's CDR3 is CASSFGPIAGNTGELFF. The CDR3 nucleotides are TGTGCCAGCAGCTTTGGGCCTATAGCGGGTAACACCGGGGAGCTGTTTTTT.

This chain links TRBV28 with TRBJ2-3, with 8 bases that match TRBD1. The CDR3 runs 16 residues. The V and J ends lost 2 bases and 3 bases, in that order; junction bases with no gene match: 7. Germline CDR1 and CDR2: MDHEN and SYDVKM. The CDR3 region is CASSLAGGGGTDTQYF. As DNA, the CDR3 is TGTGCCAGCAGTTTAGCAGGGGGCGGCGGTACAGATACGCAGTATTTT.

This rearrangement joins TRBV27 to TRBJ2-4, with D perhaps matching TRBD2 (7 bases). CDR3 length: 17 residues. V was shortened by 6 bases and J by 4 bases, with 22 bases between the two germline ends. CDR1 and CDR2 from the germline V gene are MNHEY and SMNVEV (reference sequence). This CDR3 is CASRGSTGGGEKNIQYF. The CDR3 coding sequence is TGTGCCAGCAGGGGAAGTACAGGAGGGGGGGAAAAAAACATTCAGTACTTC.

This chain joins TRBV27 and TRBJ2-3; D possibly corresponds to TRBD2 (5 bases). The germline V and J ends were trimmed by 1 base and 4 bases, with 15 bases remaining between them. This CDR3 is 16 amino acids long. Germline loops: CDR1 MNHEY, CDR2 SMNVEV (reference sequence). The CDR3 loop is CASSLCPSKGSDTQYF. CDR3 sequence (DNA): TGTGCCAGCAGTTTATGTCCTAGCAAAGGTTCAGATACGCAGTATTTT.

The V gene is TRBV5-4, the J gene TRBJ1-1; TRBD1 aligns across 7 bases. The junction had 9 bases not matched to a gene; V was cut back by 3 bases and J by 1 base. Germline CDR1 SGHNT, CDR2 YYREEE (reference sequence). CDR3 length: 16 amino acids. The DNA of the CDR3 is TGTGCCAGCAGCTCACCTCTTCAGGGGGGGAACACTGAAGCTTTCTTT. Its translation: CASSSPLQGGNTEAFF.

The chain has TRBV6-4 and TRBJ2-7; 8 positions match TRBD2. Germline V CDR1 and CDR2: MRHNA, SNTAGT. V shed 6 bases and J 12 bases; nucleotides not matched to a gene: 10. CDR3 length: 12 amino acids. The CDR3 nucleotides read TGTGCCAGCAGGGAACTCAACAGCGGGGGGTACTTC. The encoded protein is CASRELNSGGYF.

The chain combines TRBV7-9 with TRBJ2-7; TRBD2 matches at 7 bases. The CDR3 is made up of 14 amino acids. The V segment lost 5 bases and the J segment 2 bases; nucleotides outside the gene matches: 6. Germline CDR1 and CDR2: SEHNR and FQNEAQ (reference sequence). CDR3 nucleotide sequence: TGTGCCAGCAGCCCACGAGGACTAGCCTACGAGCAGTACTTC. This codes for CASSPRGLAYEQYF. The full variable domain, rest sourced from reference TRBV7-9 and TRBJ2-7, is DTGVSQNPRHKITKRGQNVTFRCDPISEHNRLYWYRQTLGQGPEFLTYFQNEAQLEKSRLLSDRFSAERPKGSFSTLEIQRTEQGDSAMYLCASSPRGLAYEQYFGPGTRLTVT.

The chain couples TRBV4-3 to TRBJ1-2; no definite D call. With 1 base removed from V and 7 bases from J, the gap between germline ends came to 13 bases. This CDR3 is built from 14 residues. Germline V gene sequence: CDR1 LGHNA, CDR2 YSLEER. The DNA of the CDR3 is TGCGCCAGCAGCCAAGCTGTAGTTTCCGTTGGCTACACCTTC. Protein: CASSQAVVSVGYTF.

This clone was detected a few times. The CDR3 spells CASREIIANTEAFF. CDR3 bases: TGTGCCAGCAGGGAAATAATAGCTAACACTGAAGCTTTCTTT. The V and J genes are TRBV28 and TRBJ1-1, with D unresolved. CDR1 and CDR2 from the germline V gene are MDHEN and SYDVKM. Between the trimmed V and J ends, which lost 6 bases and 2 bases, there was a span of 13 bases. The CDR3 extends over 14 amino acids.

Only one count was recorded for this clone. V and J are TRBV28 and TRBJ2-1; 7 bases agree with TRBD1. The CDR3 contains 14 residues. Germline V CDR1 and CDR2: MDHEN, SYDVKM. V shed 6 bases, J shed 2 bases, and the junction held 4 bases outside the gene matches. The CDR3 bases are TGTGCCAGCAGCCGACAGGGAACCTACAATGAGCAGTTCTTC. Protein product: CASSRQGTYNEQFF. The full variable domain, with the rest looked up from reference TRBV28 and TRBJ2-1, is DVKVTQSSRYLVKRTGEKVFLECVQDMDHENMFWYRQDPGLGLRLIYFSYDVKMKEKGDIPEGYSVSREKKERFSLILESASTNQTSMYLCASSRQGTYNEQFFGPGTRLTVL.

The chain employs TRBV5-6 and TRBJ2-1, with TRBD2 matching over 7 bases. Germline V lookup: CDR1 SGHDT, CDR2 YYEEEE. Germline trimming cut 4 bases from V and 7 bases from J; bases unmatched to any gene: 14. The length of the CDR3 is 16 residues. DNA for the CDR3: TGTGCCAGCAGCGGATCGGCGGGAGAAAGGTGGAATGAGCAGTTCTTC. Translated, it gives CASSGSAGERWNEQFF.

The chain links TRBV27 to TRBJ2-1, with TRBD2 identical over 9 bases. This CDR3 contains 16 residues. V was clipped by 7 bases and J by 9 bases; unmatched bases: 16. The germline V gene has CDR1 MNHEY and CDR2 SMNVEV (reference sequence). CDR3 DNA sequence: TGTGCCAGCACCTACCGGGCTAGCGGGGTGTCGGGTGAGCAGTTCTTC. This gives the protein CASTYRASGVSGEQFF.

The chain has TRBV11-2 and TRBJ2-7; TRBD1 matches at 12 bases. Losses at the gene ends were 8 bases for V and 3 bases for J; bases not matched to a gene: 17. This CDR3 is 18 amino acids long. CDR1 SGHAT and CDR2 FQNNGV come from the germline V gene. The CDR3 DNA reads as TGTGCCAGCGGACTAGCTGAAAACGGGACAGGGGGCTTCTACGAGCAGTACTTC. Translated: CASGLAENGTGGFYEQYF.

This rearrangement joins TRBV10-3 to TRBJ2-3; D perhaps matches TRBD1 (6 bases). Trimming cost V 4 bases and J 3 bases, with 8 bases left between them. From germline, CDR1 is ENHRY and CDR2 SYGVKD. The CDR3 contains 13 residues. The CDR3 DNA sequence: TGTGCCATCAGTGTCCAGGGGACAGATACGCAGTATTTT. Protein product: CAISVQGTDTQYF.

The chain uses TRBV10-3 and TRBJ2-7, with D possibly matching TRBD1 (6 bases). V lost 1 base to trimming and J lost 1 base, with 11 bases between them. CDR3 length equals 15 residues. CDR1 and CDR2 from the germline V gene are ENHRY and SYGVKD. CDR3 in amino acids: CAISEFPQGSYEQYF. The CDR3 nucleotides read TGTGCCATCAGTGAGTTCCCCCAGGGGTCCTACGAGCAGTACTTC.